These 21 T cell receptor beta chains came from one sample sequenced in a study of blood T cell repertoires in COVID-19. Libraries were prepared by immunoSEQ multiplex PCR; TCRdb keeps only in-frame clonotypes and omits some of them. The table includes about 260,000 clones, around 84% detected once. Sequencing was performed on peripheral blood. The origin of the receptors is a woman aged 60-75 years with COVID-19, enrolled during active disease.

V usage is TRBV4-3 and J usage is TRBJ1-5, with D possibly TRBD1 on 5 matching bases. Germline CDR1 and CDR2: LGHNA and YSLEER. V lost 2 bases and J 0 bases, leaving 8 bases between the germline ends. The CDR3 extends over 15 amino acids. CDR3 coding DNA: TGCGCCAGCAGCCAAACGACAGATAGCAATCAGCCCCAGCATTTT. Translation gives CASSQTTDSNQPQHF.

The CDR3 region has the DNA TGTGCCAGCAGCCAAGAACAGGGGTACCAAGAGACCCAGTACTTC. This gives the protein CASSQEQGYQETQYF. The chain combines TRBV3-1 (or the pseudogene TRBV3-2) with TRBJ2-5, with 7 bases lining up with TRBD1. Germline V lookup: CDR1 LGHDT, CDR2 YNNKEL (reference sequence). The CDR3 is 15 residues long. The V and J ends lost 0 bases and 0 bases, in that order; junction bases with no gene match: 1.

This chain links TRBV16 with TRBJ2-3, with D unresolved. Trimming removed 2 bases at V and 1 base at J, with 4 bases between. This CDR3 spans 13 amino acids. The germline V gene has CDR1 KGHSY and CDR2 FQNENV. The CDR3 DNA sequence: TGTGCCAGCAGCCAACTCCGCACAGATACGCAGTATTTT. Encoded protein: CASSQLRTDTQYF.

This clone appeared a few times. The genes are TRBV7-6 and TRBJ1-1; 7 bases align to TRBD1. The CDR3 totals 14 residues. J gave up 13 bases and V 5 bases, and 16 bases lay outside the gene matches. Germline-derived CDR1 and CDR2 are SGHVS and FNYEAQ. The CDR3 region is CASSPTRTGVFDFF. CDR3 nucleotide sequence: TGTGCCAGCAGCCCCACCCGCACAGGGGTGTTTGATTTCTTT. The full variable domain, completed using reference TRBV7-6 and TRBJ1-1, is GAGVSQSPRYKVTKRGQDVALRCDPISGHVSLYWYRQALGQGPEFLTYFNYEAQQDKSGLPNDRFSAERPEGSISTLTIQRTEQRDSAMYRCASSPTRTGVFDFFGQGTRLTVV.

This clone was counted a few times. V is TRBV7-2 and J is TRBJ2-3; D is possibly TRBD2 (6 bases). Trimming removed 0 bases from V and 0 bases from J, with 10 bases in between. Germline lookup yields CDR1 SGHTA and CDR2 FQGNSA. CDR3 length: 16 amino acids. The CDR3 loop is CASSLAESGSTDTQYF. The CDR3 nucleotides are TGTGCCAGCAGCTTAGCTGAGAGCGGGAGCACAGATACGCAGTATTTT.

V usage is TRBV20-1 and J usage is TRBJ1-6; D remains ambiguous. This CDR3 has 13 residues. V was trimmed by 3 bases and J by 6 bases, leaving 9 bases between them. Germline CDR1 reads DFQATT; CDR2 reads SNEGSKA (reference sequence). In DNA form, the CDR3 reads TGCAGTGCTAGTCGGGGAGTTAATTCACCCCTCCACTTT. Residues: CSASRGVNSPLHF.

The chain combines TRBV7-2 with TRBJ1-1, with TRBD1 matching over 7 bases. The CDR3 covers 13 residues. Germline V gene lookup returns CDR1 SGHTA and CDR2 FQGNSA. The J segment lost 0 bases and the V segment lost 9 bases, leaving 4 bases of the junction unmatched. The CDR3 reads CASRQGLNTEAFF. The CDR3 DNA reads TGTGCCAGTAGACAGGGACTGAACACTGAAGCTTTCTTT.

The chain has TRBV6-2 or TRBV6-3 and TRBJ2-5; 10 bases map to TRBD1. V lost 2 bases to trimming and J lost 4 bases; unmatched junction nucleotides: 7. The CDR3 covers 16 residues. Germline loops: CDR1 MNHEY, CDR2 SVGEGT. CDR3 sequence: CASSYLTGTGAETQYF. The CDR3 DNA reads TGTGCCAGCAGTTACCTGACCGGGACAGGGGCAGAGACCCAGTACTTC.

This clone occurred a few times. CDR3 in DNA: TGTGCCAGCAGTTTATTGGCCGGACAGGGCTTTTTTGGCTACACCTTC. It codes for CASSLLAGQGFFGYTF. The gene calls are TRBV28 and TRBJ1-2, with 8 positions matching TRBD1. V lost 1 base and J lost 7; bases outside the gene matches: 11. Germline CDR1 MDHEN, CDR2 SYDVKM. This CDR3 contains 16 residues.

This rearrangement joins TRBV19 to TRBJ2-1; unclear D gene. In germline, CDR1 is LNHDA, CDR2 SQIVND (reference sequence). The ends were cut back, 4 bases at V and 6 bases at J, with 13 bases in the middle. There are 14 residues in the CDR3. As DNA, the CDR3 is TGTGCCAGTAGTACCCTGGCGGTTCCCAATGAGCAGTTCTTC. This codes for CASSTLAVPNEQFF.

This sequence joins TRBV21-1 and TRBJ1-1. TRBV21-1 is reported as a pseudogene. This CDR3 is 14 amino acids long. The CDR3 bases are TGTGCCAGCAGCAAACCGGCGGGGAACACTGAAGCTTTCTTT. Residues: CASSKPAGNTEAFF.

This sequence joins TRBV30 and TRBJ1-2, with a weak D call TRBD1 (5 bases). V lost 3 bases to trimming and J lost 3 bases, with 11 bases between them. Germline loops: CDR1 GTSNPN, CDR2 SVGIG (reference sequence). The CDR3 sequence is 13 residues long. The CDR3 coding sequence is TGTGCCTGGAGGGGGCAGGAATACTATGGCTACACCTTC. This encodes CAWRGQEYYGYTF.

Concerning this clone itself: The same CDR3 arises from other DNA sequences in this sample as well. This chain joins TRBV5-4 and TRBJ1-3; D is uncertain. Germline CDR1 and CDR2: SGHNT and YYREEE (reference sequence). This CDR3 is 15 amino acids long. Trimming left V 1 base short and J 4 bases short, with 12 bases between. CDR3 nucleotides: TGTGCCAGCAGCTTGTCACAAGGGAGCGGAAACACCATATATTTT. Amino acids: CASSLSQGSGNTIYF.

The V call is TRBV4-1, the J call TRBJ2-7; 13 bases are shared with TRBD2. The germline CDR1 and CDR2 sequences are MGHRA and YSYEKL. V shed 4 bases, J shed 2 bases, and the junction held 2 bases outside the gene matches. This CDR3 region has 15 residues. This CDR3 reads CASSLGLAGAYEQYF. The CDR3 DNA sequence: TGCGCCAGCAGCCTCGGACTAGCGGGAGCCTACGAGCAGTACTTC.

The chain employs TRBV5-4 and TRBJ2-5; 7 nucleotides agree with TRBD1. V dropped 3 bases and J dropped 6; count of bases not matched to a gene: 5. The CDR3 consists of 13 residues. The germline V gene encodes CDR1 SGHNT and CDR2 YYREEE (reference sequence). CDR3 amino acids: CASSSRGFKTQYF. CDR3 DNA: TGTGCCAGCAGCTCCAGGGGGTTCAAGACCCAGTACTTC.

The CDR3 sequence: CASSQGAVYGYTF. For the CDR3, the DNA is TGTGCCAGCAGCCAAGGGGCAGTCTATGGCTACACCTTC. The rearrangement links TRBV3-1 (or the pseudogene TRBV3-2) to TRBJ1-2, with unresolved D. Germline V gives CDR1 LGHDT, CDR2 YNNKEL (reference sequence). CDR3 length: 13 amino acids. V lost 1 base and J 4 bases, leaving 7 bases between the germline ends.

The rearrangement joins TRBV4-2 to TRBJ1-5; 9 bases fit TRBD1. CDR1 is LGHNA and CDR2 is YNFKEQ in the germline V gene. This CDR3 has 16 amino acids. With V trimmed by 5 bases and J by 4 bases, 9 bases remained unmatched. In DNA form, the CDR3 reads TGTGCCAGCAGCTCAATACAGGGGGCGTTGAATCAGCCCCAGCATTTT. This translates into CASSSIQGALNQPQHF.

As for this clone: An end of the junction differs from the germline gene, which may be a read error. J is TRBJ1-2 and V is TRBV10-2; 9 bases are a match to TRBD1. CDR1 and CDR2 (germline): WSHSY, SAAADI. The CDR3 runs to 18 residues. In DNA, the CDR3 is TGCGCCGGCAGGGCCAGGACAGGGGCCTTACCATCGCCCTATGGCTACACCTTC. Translated: CAGRARTGALPSPYGYTF.

The chain recombines TRBV3-1 (or the pseudogene TRBV3-2) with TRBJ2-1; the match to TRBD2 covers 10 bases. The CDR3 is made up of 21 amino acids. The junction had 23 bases not matched to a gene; V was cut back by 2 bases and J by 7 bases. The germline V gene encodes CDR1 LGHDT and CDR2 YNNKEL (reference sequence). CDR3 loop: CASSQRSRLAGITRGRNEQFF. CDR3 in DNA: TGTGCCAGCAGCCAAAGGTCGCGACTAGCGGGTATTACTAGGGGGCGGAATGAGCAGTTCTTC.

CDR3 sequence reads: CASSFWGRSTGELFF. The CDR3 nucleotides read TGTGCCAGCAGTTTTTGGGGGCGATCTACCGGGGAGCTGTTTTTT. The rearrangement links TRBV28 to TRBJ2-2; weak D call: TRBD1 (6 bases). This CDR3 contains 15 residues. Trimming cost V 3 bases and J 5 bases, with 13 bases left between them. Germline CDR1 MDHEN, CDR2 SYDVKM.

Only one count was recorded for this clone. J is TRBJ2-7 and V is TRBV4-3; 10 bases line up with TRBD2. The CDR3 extends over 18 amino acids. Germline V gene sequence: CDR1 LGHNA, CDR2 YSLEER. J gave up 2 bases and V 3 bases, and 13 bases lay outside the gene matches. CDR3 protein: CASSHGMLAGVGPYEQYF. The CDR3 region has the DNA TGCGCCAGCAGCCATGGTATGCTAGCGGGAGTAGGTCCCTACGAGCAGTACTTC.